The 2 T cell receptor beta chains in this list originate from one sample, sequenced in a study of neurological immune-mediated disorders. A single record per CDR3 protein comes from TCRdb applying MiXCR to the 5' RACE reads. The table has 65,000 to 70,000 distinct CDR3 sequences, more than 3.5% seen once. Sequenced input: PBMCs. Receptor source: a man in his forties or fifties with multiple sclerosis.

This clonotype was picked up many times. CDR3 sequence (DNA): TGTGCCAGCATAACAGGGGGGATTTCTGGAAACACCATATATTTT. This encodes CASITGGISGNTIYF. The rearrangement links TRBV21-1 to TRBJ1-3; the D call in the table, TRBD1, was not verified against the DNA. TRBV21-1 is noted as a pseudogene. The CDR3 runs to 15 residues.

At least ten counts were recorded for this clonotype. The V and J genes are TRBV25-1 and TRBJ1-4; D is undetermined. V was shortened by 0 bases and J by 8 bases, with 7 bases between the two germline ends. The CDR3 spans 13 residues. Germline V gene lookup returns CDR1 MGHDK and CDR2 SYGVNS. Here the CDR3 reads CASSEYQREKLFF. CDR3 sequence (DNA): TGTGCCAGCAGTGAATATCAGAGGGAAAAACTGTTTTTT.